The following is a T cell receptor (beta chain) sequence with its context. Its antigen remains unknown. The sample belongs to a study of cytomegalovirus exposure and HLA in healthy donors. The PCR contained 60 Vbeta and 13 Jbeta primers. Authors' data handling: Roughly 11 million of the approximately 80 million unique TCR beta chains counted in a later analysis were shared. Only in-frame clones appear in the TCRdb table, and some are missing; sequencing was by immunoSEQ multiplex PCR. V, J and clone size were drawn from that table, and D and trimming were deduced from the DNA. The sample holds 65,000 to 90,000 clones, approximately 80% seen once. Nominally healthy donors provided the samples, though records likely missed some immune exposures. Whole-study findings and limits: The authors later found most CMV-associated TCR beta chains appeared HLA-restricted.

CDR1 and CDR2 (germline): MNHNS, SASEGT. The CDR3 runs to 15 residues. J gave up 4 bases and V 2 bases, and 7 bases lay outside the gene matches. The V call is TRBV6-1, the J call TRBJ2-7; 8 bases are a match to TRBD1. Sequenced sample: PBMCs. The receptor comes from a man aged 40-49 years in good health and CMV-seronegative. The CDR3 region has the DNA TGTGCCAGCAGTGAAATCAGGGGGCCATATTACGAGCAGTACTTC. It codes for CASSEIRGPYYEQYF.